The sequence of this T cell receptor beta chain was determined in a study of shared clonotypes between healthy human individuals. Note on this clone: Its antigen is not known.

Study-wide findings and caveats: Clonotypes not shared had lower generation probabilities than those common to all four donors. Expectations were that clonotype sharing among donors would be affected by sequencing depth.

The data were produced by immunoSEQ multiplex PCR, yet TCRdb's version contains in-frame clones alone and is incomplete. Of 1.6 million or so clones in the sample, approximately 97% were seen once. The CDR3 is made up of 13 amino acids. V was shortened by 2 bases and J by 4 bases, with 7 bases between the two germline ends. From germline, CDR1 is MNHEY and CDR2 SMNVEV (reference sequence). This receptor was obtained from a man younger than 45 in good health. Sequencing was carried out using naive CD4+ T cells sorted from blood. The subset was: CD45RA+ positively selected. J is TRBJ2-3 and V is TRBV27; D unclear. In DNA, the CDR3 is TGTGCCAGCAGTTTACCTTCGGCAGATACGCAGTATTTT. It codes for CASSLPSADTQYF.